This is a list of T cell receptor beta chains from one sample in a study of HIV-infected children after antiretroviral therapy interruption. TCRdb independently ran MiXCR on the 3' RACE reads; one entry per CDR3 protein. The sample holds around 50,000 distinct CDR3 sequences, roughly 4.5% seen once. Sequences were derived from CD45RA+ CD4+ T cells from PBMCs, pooled from several time points, sampled from a donor given antiretroviral therapy, either interrupted or continuous. Source of these receptors: a pool of human donors with HIV. Each CDR3 is given without its conserved first and last residue. Size is omitted from some rows. Given values are once, few, many or a class for expanded clones.

j_call,v_call,clone_size,cdr3_length,cdr3_aa
TRBJ2-5,TRBV28,NA,13,ASREGGGQQETQY
TRBJ1-3,TRBV3-1,many,14,ASSTWTGESGNTIY
TRBJ1-5,TRBV30,NA,15,ASSTAGLFYSNQPQH
TRBJ1-5,TRBV6-1,NA,13,ASSVADRPNQPQH
TRBJ1-2,TRBV7-3,few,9,ASSWAYGYT
TRBJ2-4,TRBV3-1,once,12,ASSPTGQGVVQY
TRBJ2-6,TRBV11-2,many,14,ASSSSRVTGANVLT
TRBJ2-1,TRBV20-1,few,13,SARPRTGGLNEQF
TRBJ2-7,TRBV14,few,10,ASSSSSREQY
TRBJ1-6,TRBV10-3,many,13,AISEPGQGDSPLH
TRBJ2-3,TRBV20-1,many,10,SASKLGDTQY
TRBJ2-7,TRBV20-1,few,12,SARNSGGTGEQY
TRBJ1-1,TRBV5-1,many,17,ASSLGEQGLTLGSTEAF
TRBJ1-5,TRBV12-3/TRBV12-4,many,12,ASSLVGGNQPQH
TRBJ2-3,TRBV10-3,many,15,AISESLAGELTDTQY
TRBJ2-1,TRBV6-6,many,12,ASSRGGANNEQF
TRBJ2-3,TRBV3-1,many,13,ASSHRDVGTDTQY
TRBJ1-1,TRBV6-6,many,14,ASSFWTGGGGTEAF
TRBJ1-1,TRBV20-1,NA,12,SARDRGMNTEAF
TRBJ1-2,TRBV28,many,11,ASSQGVGYGYT
TRBJ1-3,TRBV5-1,few,13,ASSLTVSSGNTIY
TRBJ2-7,TRBV6-5,many,13,ASSTSGTGMHEQY
TRBJ2-3,TRBV7-2,many,18,ASSITHVGTSGGRLHTQY
TRBJ2-2,TRBV20-1,many,11,SARAGATGELF
TRBJ2-7,TRBV12-3/TRBV12-4,few,12,ASRTLDRVGEQY